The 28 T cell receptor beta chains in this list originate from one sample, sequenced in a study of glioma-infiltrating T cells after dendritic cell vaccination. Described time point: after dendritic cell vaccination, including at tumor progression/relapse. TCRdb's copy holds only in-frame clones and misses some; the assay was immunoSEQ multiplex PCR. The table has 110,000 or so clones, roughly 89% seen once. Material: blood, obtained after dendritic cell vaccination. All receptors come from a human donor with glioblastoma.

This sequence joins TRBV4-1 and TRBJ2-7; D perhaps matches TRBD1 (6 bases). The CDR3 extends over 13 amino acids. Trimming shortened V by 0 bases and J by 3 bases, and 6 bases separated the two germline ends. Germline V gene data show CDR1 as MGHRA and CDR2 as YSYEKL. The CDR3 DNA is TGCGCCAGCAGCCAAGACAGGGGCTACGAGCAGTACTTC. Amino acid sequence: CASSQDRGYEQYF.

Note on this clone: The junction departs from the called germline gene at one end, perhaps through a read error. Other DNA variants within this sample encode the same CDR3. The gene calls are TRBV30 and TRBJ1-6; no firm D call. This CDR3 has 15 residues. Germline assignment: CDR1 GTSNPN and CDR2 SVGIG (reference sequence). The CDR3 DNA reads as TGTGCCTGGACGGGAAGGGCCTTCTATAATTCCCCCCTCCACTTT. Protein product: CAWTGRAFYNSPLHF.

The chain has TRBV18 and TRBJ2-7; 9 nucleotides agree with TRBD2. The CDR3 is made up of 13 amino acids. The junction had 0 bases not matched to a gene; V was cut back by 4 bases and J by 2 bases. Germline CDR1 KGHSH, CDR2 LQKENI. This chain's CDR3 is CASSLAGAYEQYF. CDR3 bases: TGTGCCAGCTCACTAGCGGGGGCCTACGAGCAGTACTTC. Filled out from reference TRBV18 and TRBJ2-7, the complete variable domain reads NAGVMQNPRHLVRRRGQEARLRCSPMKGHSHVYWYRQLPEEGLKFMVYLQKENIIDESGMPKERFSAEFPKEGPSILRIQQVVRGDSAAYFCASSLAGAYEQYFGPGTRLTVT.

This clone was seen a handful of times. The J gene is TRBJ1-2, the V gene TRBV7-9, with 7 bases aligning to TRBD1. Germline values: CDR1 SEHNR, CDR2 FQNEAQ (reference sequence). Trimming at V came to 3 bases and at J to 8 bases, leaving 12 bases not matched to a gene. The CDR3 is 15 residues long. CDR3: CASSFGDSLRKGYTF. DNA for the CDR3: TGTGCCAGCAGCTTTGGGGACAGCCTTCGGAAGGGCTACACCTTC.

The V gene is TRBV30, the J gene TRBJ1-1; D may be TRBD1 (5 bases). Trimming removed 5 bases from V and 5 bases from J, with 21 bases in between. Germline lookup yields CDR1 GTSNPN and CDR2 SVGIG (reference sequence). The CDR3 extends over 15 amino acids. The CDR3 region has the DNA TGTGCCTGGGGGAAGGGCGGGGGGGTGACTACTGAAGCTTTCTTT. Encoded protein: CAWGKGGGVTTEAFF.

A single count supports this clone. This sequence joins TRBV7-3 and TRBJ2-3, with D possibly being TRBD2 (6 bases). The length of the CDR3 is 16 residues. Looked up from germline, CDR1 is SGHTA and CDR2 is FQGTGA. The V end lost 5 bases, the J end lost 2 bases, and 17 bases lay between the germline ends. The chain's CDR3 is CASSVGSGLYTDTQYF. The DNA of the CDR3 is TGTGCCAGCAGCGTGGGGAGCGGGCTTTACACAGATACGCAGTATTTT. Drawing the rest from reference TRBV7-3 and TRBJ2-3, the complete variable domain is GAGVSQTPSNKVTEKGKYVELRCDPISGHTALYWYRQSLGQGPEFLIYFQGTGAADDSGLPNDRFFAVRPEGSVSTLKIQRTERGDSAVYLCASSVGSGLYTDTQYFGPGTRLTVL.

CDR3 coding DNA: TGTGCCAGCAGTTACGGTTCAGGGGGCAACTATGGCTACACCTTC. It codes for CASSYGSGGNYGYTF. The J gene is TRBJ1-2, the V gene TRBV6-5, with 8 bases aligning to TRBD1. Germline V gives CDR1 MNHEY, CDR2 SVGAGI. This CDR3 contains 15 residues. V lost 2 bases to trimming and J lost 2 bases; unmatched junction nucleotides: 4.

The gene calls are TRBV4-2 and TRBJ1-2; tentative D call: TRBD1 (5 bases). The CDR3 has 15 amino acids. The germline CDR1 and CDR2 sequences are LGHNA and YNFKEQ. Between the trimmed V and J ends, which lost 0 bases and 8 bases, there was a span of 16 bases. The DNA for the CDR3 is TGTGCCAGCAGCCAAGATGACAGTCGACGCGGAGGCTACACCTTC. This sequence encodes CASSQDDSRRGGYTF.

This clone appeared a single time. The chain's CDR3 is CASSVGEGGEAFF. CDR3 DNA sequence: TGTGCCAGCAGCGTAGGGGAGGGGGGTGAAGCTTTCTTT. This chain links TRBV9 with TRBJ1-1; possibly TRBD1 for D (6 bases). V lost 0 bases and J 7 bases, leaving 10 bases between the germline ends. The CDR3 has 13 amino acids. CDR1 and CDR2 (germline): SGDLS, YYNGEE. Together with reference TRBV9 and TRBJ1-1, the CDR3 gives the full variable domain: DSGVTQTPKHLITATGQRVTLRCSPRSGDLSVYWYQQSLDQGLQFLIQYYNGEERAKGNILERFSAQQFPDLHSELNLSSLELGDSALYFCASSVGEGGEAFFGQGTRLTVV.

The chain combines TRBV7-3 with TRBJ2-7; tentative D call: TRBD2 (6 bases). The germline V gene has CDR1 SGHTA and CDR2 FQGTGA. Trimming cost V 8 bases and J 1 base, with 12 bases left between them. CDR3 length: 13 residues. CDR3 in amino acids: CASELADSYEQYF. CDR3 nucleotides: TGTGCCAGCGAATTAGCGGATTCCTACGAGCAGTACTTC.

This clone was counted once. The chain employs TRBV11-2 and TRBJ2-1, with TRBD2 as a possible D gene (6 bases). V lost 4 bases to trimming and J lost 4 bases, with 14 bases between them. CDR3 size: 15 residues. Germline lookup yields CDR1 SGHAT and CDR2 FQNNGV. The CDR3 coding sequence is TGTGCCAGCAGCTGGGGTAGCGGTTCTTACAATGAGCAGTTCTTC. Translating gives CASSWGSGSYNEQFF.

The CDR3 reads CASSGGLGRAGAAGELFF. The CDR3 DNA follows: TGTGCCAGCAGTGGGGGACTGGGGCGAGCGGGAGCGGCCGGGGAGCTGTTTTTT. V and J are TRBV6-1 and TRBJ2-2, with 8 positions matching TRBD2. This CDR3 spans 18 amino acids. CDR1 is MNHNS, CDR2 SASEGT, per germline. The J segment lost 6 bases and the V segment lost 4 bases, leaving 16 bases of the junction unmatched.

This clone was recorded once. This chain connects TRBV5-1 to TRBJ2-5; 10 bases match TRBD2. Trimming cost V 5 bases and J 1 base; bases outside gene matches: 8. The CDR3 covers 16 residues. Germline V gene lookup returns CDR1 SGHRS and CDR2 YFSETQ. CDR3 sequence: CASRSYTSGAQETQYF. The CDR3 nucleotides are TGCGCCAGCAGGTCATATACTAGCGGGGCCCAAGAGACCCAGTACTTC.

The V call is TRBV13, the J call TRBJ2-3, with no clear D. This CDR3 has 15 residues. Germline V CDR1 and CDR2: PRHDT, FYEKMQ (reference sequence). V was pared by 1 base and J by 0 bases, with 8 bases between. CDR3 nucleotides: TGTGCCAGCAGCTTAGTTCCCGGGAGCACAGATACGCAGTATTTT. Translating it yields CASSLVPGSTDTQYF.

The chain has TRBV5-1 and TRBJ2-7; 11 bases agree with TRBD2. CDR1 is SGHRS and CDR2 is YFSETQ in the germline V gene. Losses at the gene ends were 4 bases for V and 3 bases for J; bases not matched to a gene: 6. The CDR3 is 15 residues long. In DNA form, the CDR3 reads TGCGCCAGCAGCCGGGGGACTAGCGGCTTCTACGAGCAGTACTTC. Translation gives CASSRGTSGFYEQYF. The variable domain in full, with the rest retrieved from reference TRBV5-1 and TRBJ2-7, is KAGVTQTPRYLIKTRGQQVTLSCSPISGHRSVSWYQQTPGQGLQFLFEYFSETQRNKGNFPGRFSGRQFSNSRSEMNVSTLELGDSALYLCASSRGTSGFYEQYFGPGTRLTVT.

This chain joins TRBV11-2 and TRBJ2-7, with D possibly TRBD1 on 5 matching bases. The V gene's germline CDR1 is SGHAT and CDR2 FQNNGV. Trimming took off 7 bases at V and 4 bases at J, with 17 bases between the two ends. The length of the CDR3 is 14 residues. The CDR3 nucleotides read TGTGCCAGCACGAAAAGCAGGGATTTGTACGAGCAGTACTTC. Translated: CASTKSRDLYEQYF. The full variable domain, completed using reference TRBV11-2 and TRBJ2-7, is EAGVAQSPRYKIIEKRQSVAFWCNPISGHATLYWYQQILGQGPKLLIQFQNNGVVDDSQLPKDRFSAERLKGVDSTLKIQPAKLEDSAVYLCASTKSRDLYEQYFGPGTRLTVT.

CDR3 bases: TGTGCCAGCAGCCTCCTTGGGGGCACCTACGAGCAGTACTTC. This codes for CASSLLGGTYEQYF. The rearrangement uses TRBV11-3 and TRBJ2-7; D is perhaps TRBD1 (6 bases). The V gene's germline CDR1 is SGHNT and CDR2 YENEEA. Deletions cut 5 bases from V and 2 bases from J, with 13 bases between. This CDR3 spans 14 amino acids. The entire variable domain, with the rest obtained from reference TRBV11-3 and TRBJ2-7, is as follows: EAGVVQSPRYKIIEKKQPVAFWCNPISGHNTLYWYLQNLGQGPELLIRYENEEAVDDSQLPKDRFSAERLKGVDSTLKIQPAELGDSAVYLCASSLLGGTYEQYFGPGTRLTVT.

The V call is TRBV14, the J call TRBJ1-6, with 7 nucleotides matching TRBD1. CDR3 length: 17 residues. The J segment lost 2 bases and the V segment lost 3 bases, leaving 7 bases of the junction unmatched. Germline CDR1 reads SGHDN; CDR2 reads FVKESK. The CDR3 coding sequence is TGTGCCAGCAGCCACGAACAGGGGCGGGCCTATAATTCACCCCTCCACTTT. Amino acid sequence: CASSHEQGRAYNSPLHF. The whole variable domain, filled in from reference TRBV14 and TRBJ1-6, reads EAGVTQFPSHSVIEKGQTVTLRCDPISGHDNLYWYRRVMGKEIKFLLHFVKESKQDESGMPNNRFLAERTGGTYSTLKVQPAELEDSGVYFCASSHEQGRAYNSPLHFGNGTRLTVT.

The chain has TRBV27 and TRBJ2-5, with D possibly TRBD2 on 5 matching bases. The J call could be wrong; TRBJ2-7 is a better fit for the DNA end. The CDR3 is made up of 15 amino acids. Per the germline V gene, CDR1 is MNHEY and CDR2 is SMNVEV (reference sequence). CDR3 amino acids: CASSFSLAPSYEQYF. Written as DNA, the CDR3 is TGTGCCAGCAGTTTCTCGCTAGCCCCCTCCTACGAGCAGTACTTC.

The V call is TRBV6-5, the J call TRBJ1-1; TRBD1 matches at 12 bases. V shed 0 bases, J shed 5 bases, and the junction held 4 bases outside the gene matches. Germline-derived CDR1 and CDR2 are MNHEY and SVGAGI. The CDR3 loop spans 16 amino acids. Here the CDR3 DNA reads TGTGCCAGCAGTTACTCGGGACAGGGGGCTCAAACTGAAGCTTTCTTT. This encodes CASSYSGQGAQTEAFF.

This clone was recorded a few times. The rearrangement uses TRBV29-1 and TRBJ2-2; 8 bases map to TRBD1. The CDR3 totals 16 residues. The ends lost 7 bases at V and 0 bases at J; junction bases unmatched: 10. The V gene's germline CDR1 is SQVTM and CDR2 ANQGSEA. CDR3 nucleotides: TGCAGCGCCGGACAGGGAGACACCGCGAACACCGGGGAGCTGTTTTTT. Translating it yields CSAGQGDTANTGELFF.

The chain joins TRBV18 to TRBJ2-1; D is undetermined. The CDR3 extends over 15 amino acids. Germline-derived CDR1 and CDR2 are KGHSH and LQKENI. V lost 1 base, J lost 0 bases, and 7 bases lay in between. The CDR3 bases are TGTGCCAGCTCACCACAGTCCAGCTCCTACAATGAGCAGTTCTTC. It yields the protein CASSPQSSSYNEQFF.

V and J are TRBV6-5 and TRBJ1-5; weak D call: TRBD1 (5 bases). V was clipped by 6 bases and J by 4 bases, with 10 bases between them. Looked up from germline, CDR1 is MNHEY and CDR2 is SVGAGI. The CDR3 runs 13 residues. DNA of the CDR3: TGTGCCAGCAGGAGACAGTTTAATCAGCCCCAGCATTTT. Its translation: CASRRQFNQPQHF.

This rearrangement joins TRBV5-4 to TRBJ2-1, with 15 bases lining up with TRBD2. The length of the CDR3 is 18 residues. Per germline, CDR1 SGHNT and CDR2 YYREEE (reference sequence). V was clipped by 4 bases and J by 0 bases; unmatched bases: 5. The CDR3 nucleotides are TGTGCCAGCAGCATCGGGACTAGCGGGAGGAGCTCCTACAATGAGCAGTTCTTC. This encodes CASSIGTSGRSSYNEQFF.

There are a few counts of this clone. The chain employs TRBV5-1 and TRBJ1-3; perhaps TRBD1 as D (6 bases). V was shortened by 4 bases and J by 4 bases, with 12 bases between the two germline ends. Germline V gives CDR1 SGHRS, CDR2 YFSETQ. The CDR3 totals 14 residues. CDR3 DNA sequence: TGCGCCAGCAGCGAGGGGGTATCCGGAAACACCATATATTTT. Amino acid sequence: CASSEGVSGNTIYF.

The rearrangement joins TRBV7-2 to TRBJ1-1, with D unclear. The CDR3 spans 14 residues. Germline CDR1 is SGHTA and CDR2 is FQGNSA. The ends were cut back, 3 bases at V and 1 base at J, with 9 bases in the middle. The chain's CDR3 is CASSLTSQNTEAFF. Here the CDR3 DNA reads TGTGCCAGCAGCTTGACAAGTCAGAACACTGAAGCTTTCTTT.

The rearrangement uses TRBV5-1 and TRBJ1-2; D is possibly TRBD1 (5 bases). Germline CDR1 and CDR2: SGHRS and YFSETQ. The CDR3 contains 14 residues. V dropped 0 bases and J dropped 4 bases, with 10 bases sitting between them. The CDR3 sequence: CASSLEDSPYGYTF. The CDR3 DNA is TGCGCCAGCAGCTTGGAAGACAGTCCCTATGGCTACACCTTC. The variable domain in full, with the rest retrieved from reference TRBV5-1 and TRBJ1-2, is KAGVTQTPRYLIKTRGQQVTLSCSPISGHRSVSWYQQTPGQGLQFLFEYFSETQRNKGNFPGRFSGRQFSNSRSEMNVSTLELGDSALYLCASSLEDSPYGYTFGSGTRLTVV.

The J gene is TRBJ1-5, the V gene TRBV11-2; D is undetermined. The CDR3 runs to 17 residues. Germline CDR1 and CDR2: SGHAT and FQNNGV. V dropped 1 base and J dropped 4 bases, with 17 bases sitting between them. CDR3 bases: TGTGCCAGCAGCTTAGTAGGCCTAACAGAAACTAATCAGCCCCAGCATTTT. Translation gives CASSLVGLTETNQPQHF.